A selection of T cell receptor beta chains follows, all from one sample in a study of blood T cells in healthy people across ages. MiXCR, run by TCRdb on the 5' RACE reads, gives a single entry per CDR3 protein. The sample has roughly 500,000 distinct CDR3 sequences, 27% seen once. Sequences were obtained from blood. These TCRs come from an older woman in good health. CDR3s include the opening cysteine and the closing phenylalanine or tryptophan. A D gene is named only where the DNA matches it firmly. Some rows have no size entry. The others give once, few or many, or a class for an expanded clone.

>TRBV18|few|TRBJ2-5|-
TGTGCCAGCTCACCATTTGGTCTGGAGACCCAGTACTTC
CASSPFGLETQYF
>TRBV7-2|-|TRBJ1-2|TRBD1
TGTGCCAGCAGCGCCCGGGACAGGAGGCTGGGCTATGGCTACACCTTC
CASSARDRRLGYGYTF
>TRBV7-2|-|TRBJ2-5|-
TGTGCCAGCAGCGCCCTTCTGGGGAGAGAGACCCAGTACTTC
CASSALLGRETQYF
>TRBV19|-|TRBJ2-5|-
TGTGCCAGTAGTATAGCCGGCGGGAACCAGGTGCAGTACTTC
CASSIAGGNQVQYF
>TRBV7-2|-|TRBJ2-7|TRBD2
TGTGCCAGCAGCATCTCGCCGACTAGCGGGGGGGCCTTCGGCGAGCAGTACTTC
CASSISPTSGGAFGEQYF
>TRBV10-3|-|TRBJ2-3|-
TGTGCCACTTACGCGGGACCCAGCACAGATACGCAGTATTTT
CATYAGPSTDTQYF
>TRBV7-9|-|TRBJ1-4|-
TGTGCCAGCAGCTTAGGCCAGCCAAATGAAAAACTGTCTTTT
CASSLGQPNEKLSF
>TRBV5-1|few|TRBJ1-4|TRBD1
TGCGCCAGCAGCTTGGCAGGGGGCGGGCAACTGTTTTTT
CASSLAGGGQLFF
>TRBV7-6|-|TRBJ2-1|TRBD2
TGTGCCAGCACTAGCGGCCCAGGGAATGAGCAGTTCTTC
CASTSGPGNEQFF
>TRBV20-1|-|TRBJ2-5|-
TGCAGTGCCGCCCGCCACCAAGAGACCCAGTACTTC
CSAARHQETQYF
>TRBV20-1|-|TRBJ1-1|-
TGCAGTGCTAGAGTCCCAAAACTGGGCACTGAAGCTTTCTTT
CSARVPKLGTEAFF
>TRBV6-6|-|TRBJ1-6|-
TGTGCCAGCAGTTATGAGCAGGGCGGACCCCTCCACTTT
CASSYEQGGPLHF
>TRBV9|few|TRBJ2-3|TRBD1
TGTGCCAGCAGCACAGGGGGTATCCGCACAGATACGCAGTATTTT
CASSTGGIRTDTQYF
>TRBV7-2|few|TRBJ2-7|-
TGTGCCAGCAGCTCCCCCCCCGGACAGCAGTACTTC
CASSSPPGQQYF
>TRBV5-1|-|TRBJ1-2|-
TGCGCCAGCAGCACCCTAGGGCAGGGTGTCTATGGCTACACCTTC
CASSTLGQGVYGYTF
>TRBV12-3/TRBV12-4|-|TRBJ1-1|TRBD1
TGTGCCAGCAGTATGTATCAGGGGGCTAGCACTGAAGCTTTCTTT
CASSMYQGASTEAFF
>TRBV7-8|few|TRBJ2-3|TRBD1
TGTGCCAGCAGCTTAGGGGCCACGGGACAGCTATATACGCAGTATTTT
CASSLGATGQLYTQYF
>TRBV7-3|-|TRBJ1-3|TRBD1
TGTGCCAGCAGCCCCCACCCCGACAGGGGATCTGGAAACACCATATATTTT
CASSPHPDRGSGNTIYF
>TRBV19|-|TRBJ1-5|-
TGTGCCAGTGGACCCGGGGCGCCCAATCAGCCCCAGCATTTT
CASGPGAPNQPQHF
>TRBV11-1|few|TRBJ2-6|-
TGTGCCAGCAGCTTACAGTCTGGGGCCAACGTCCTGACTTTC
CASSLQSGANVLTF
>TRBV20-1|few|TRBJ2-1|-
TGCAGTGCTGTTGGTCTAGCTCGGAATGAGCAGTTCTTC
CSAVGLARNEQFF
>TRBV25-1|-|TRBJ1-1|-
TGTGCCAGCAGTGAATCGAAAGGGGGGAACACTGAAGCTTTCTTT
CASSESKGGNTEAFF
>TRBV7-2|-|TRBJ2-3|TRBD2
TGTGCCAGCGCTTCAACGGGGGGGGCCCCGCCAGATACGCAGTATTTT
CASASTGGAPPDTQYF
>TRBV12-3/TRBV12-4|-|TRBJ1-2|TRBD1
TGTGCCAGCAGTAGACAGGGGGGTTTGCAAGGCTACACCTTC
CASSRQGGLQGYTF
>TRBV29-1|many|TRBJ1-2|-
TGCAGCGTTGGGGAACAGAAAAACTATGGCTACACCTTC
CSVGEQKNYGYTF
>TRBV9|few|TRBJ2-1|-
TGTGCCAGCAGCGTAGGGAACAGGGTAAATGAGCAGTTCTTC
CASSVGNRVNEQFF
>TRBV28|-|TRBJ1-1|-
TGTGCCAGCAGTTTCGGACGGACGCGGAACACTGAAGCTTTCTTT
CASSFGRTRNTEAFF
>TRBV29-1|-|TRBJ2-5|-
TGCAGCGTTACCTCCGGGACCTTAGAGACCCAGTACTTC
CSVTSGTLETQYF
>TRBV7-9|-|TRBJ1-2|TRBD1
TGTGCCAGCAGCTTAGTTCAGGGGACAGGGAATGGCTACACCTTC
CASSLVQGTGNGYTF
>TRBV4-2|few|TRBJ2-2|TRBD1
TGTGCCAGCAGCGAGCGACAGGGAGCCCCCGGGGAGCTGTTTTTT
CASSERQGAPGELFF
>TRBV7-2|many|TRBJ2-4|TRBD2
TGTGCCAGCAGCTTAGGGGAGGGGAACATTCAGTACTTC
CASSLGEGNIQYF
>TRBV24-1|-|TRBJ1-5|-
TGTGCCACCAGTGTCACAGGCGGTCAGCCCCAGCATTTT
CATSVTGGQPQHF
>TRBV11-2|few|TRBJ2-5|TRBD2
TGTGCCAGCAGCTCAGGACTAGCGGGGGGGAGACTACAAGAGACCCAGTACTTC
CASSSGLAGGRLQETQYF
>TRBV5-1|-|TRBJ2-7|-
TGCGCCAGCAGCTTGACAGCCCGAGTCGCCTACGAGCAGTACTTC
CASSLTARVAYEQYF
>TRBV7-2|few|TRBJ2-7|TRBD1
TGTGCCAGCAGCTTAAACAGGGGGGTAAGGTACGAGCAGTACTTC
CASSLNRGVRYEQYF
>TRBV4-3|-|TRBJ2-7|-
TGCGCCAGCAGCCAAGGGGTCTCGGTGGACAATTCCTACGAGCAGTACTTC
CASSQGVSVDNSYEQYF
>TRBV7-2|-|TRBJ2-3|-
TGTGCCAGCACTCAAACAATAGATACGCAGTATTTT
CASTQTIDTQYF
>TRBV4-3|few|TRBJ1-1|TRBD1
TGCGCCAGCAGCCAACTAACAGGGGGGGCTGAAGCTTTCTTT
CASSQLTGGAEAFF
>TRBV30|few|TRBJ1-1|-
TGTGCCTGGAGACCATGGAACACTGAAGCTTTCTTT
CAWRPWNTEAFF
>TRBV5-1|few|TRBJ2-1|TRBD1
TGCGCCAGCAGCTCCTCCTGGACAGGGGCCTACAATGAGCAGTTCTTC
CASSSSWTGAYNEQFF
>TRBV11-2|few|TRBJ2-3|-
TGTGCCAGCAGCTTAGTTCGGACAGCTAGCACAGATACGCAGTATTTT
CASSLVRTASTDTQYF
>TRBV6-2/TRBV6-3|-|TRBJ2-1|TRBD2
TGTGCCAGCTCGGACCTCAAAACTAGCGGGGGTTGGAATGAGCAGTTCTTC
CASSDLKTSGGWNEQFF
>TRBV20-1|few|TRBJ1-2|-
TGCAGTGTGGGCGGCGTTTATGGCTACACCTTC
CSVGGVYGYTF
>TRBV21-1|-|TRBJ2-7|-
TGTGCCAGCAGCACTCCCACAAAAAGGGGCTACGAGCAGTACTTC
CASSTPTKRGYEQYF